What follows are 21 T cell receptor beta chains derived from one specimen sequenced in a study of shared clonotypes between healthy human individuals. Method: immunoSEQ multiplex PCR; TCRdb's copy keeps in-frame clones and lacks some. Found here are approximately 2.5 million clones, under 95% of them singletons; the top ten hold 0.36%. The sample consisted of naive CD4+ T cells from PBMCs. Subset: CD45RA+ positively selected. The receptor set was obtained from a man between 18 and 29 years old in good health. Some clones in this sample may be carry-over from other donors' samples.

The rearrangement uses TRBV5-4 and TRBJ2-7; 9 bases fit TRBD1. This CDR3 region has 17 residues. Germline-derived CDR1 and CDR2 are SGHNT and YYREEE (reference sequence). The V gene end was trimmed by 4 bases and the J gene end by 3 bases; junction bases not matched to a gene: 14. The CDR3: CASSLTATGQGLYEQYF. The CDR3 DNA reads TGTGCCAGCAGCCTTACCGCCACGGGACAGGGCCTCTACGAGCAGTACTTC.

The CDR3 protein is CASSEAGKEQYF. CDR3 bases: TGTGCCAGCAGTGAAGCTGGCAAGGAGCAGTACTTC. The chain is built from TRBV2 and TRBJ2-7; D call uncertain. This CDR3 spans 12 amino acids. Trimming removed 0 bases from V and 7 bases from J, with 7 bases in between. CDR1 and CDR2 from the germline V gene are SNHLY and FYNNEI. Supplemented by reference TRBV2 and TRBJ2-7, the full variable domain reads EPEVTQTPSHQVTQMGQEVILRCVPISNHLYFYWYRQILGQKVEFLVSFYNNEISEKSEIFDDQFSVERPDGSNFTLKIRSTKLEDSAMYFCASSEAGKEQYFGPGTRLTVT.

The rearrangement links TRBV25-1 to TRBJ1-4; 7 bases line up with TRBD1. The CDR3 covers 16 residues. The germline V gene has CDR1 MGHDK and CDR2 SYGVNS. Unmatched junction bases numbered 10, after V lost 6 bases and J lost 3 bases. The CDR3 is CASSESQGVPNEKLFF. CDR3 DNA: TGTGCCAGCAGCGAGTCCCAGGGGGTCCCTAATGAAAAACTGTTTTTT. Full variable domain (missing parts from reference TRBV25-1 and TRBJ1-4): EADIYQTPRYLVIGTGKKITLECSQTMGHDKMYWYQQDPGMELHLIHYSYGVNSTEKGDLSSESTVSRIRTEHFPLTLESARPSHTSQYLCASSESQGVPNEKLFFGSGTQLSVL.

The chain joins TRBV7-2 to TRBJ2-1, with a possible D match to TRBD2 (6 bases). The V gene lost 2 bases and the J gene lost 5 bases, with 13 bases spanning the gap. There are 15 residues in the CDR3. From germline, CDR1 is SGHTA and CDR2 FQGNSA. The CDR3 is CASSLRLALDNEQFF. The CDR3 region has the DNA TGTGCCAGCAGCTTACGTCTAGCGTTAGACAATGAGCAGTTCTTC.

The chain uses TRBV7-8 and TRBJ2-3; a possible D gene is TRBD2 (6 bases). The CDR3 sequence is 16 residues long. The V and J ends lost 1 base and 4 bases respectively, with 15 bases between them. Germline-derived CDR1 and CDR2 are SGHVS and FQNEAQ. For the CDR3, the DNA is TGTGCCAGCAGCTTAGAAGCGGGCTCTCTGGCAGATACGCAGTATTTT. Translated, it gives CASSLEAGSLADTQYF.

This chain links TRBV4-1 with TRBJ1-4; weak D call: TRBD1 (6 bases). V dropped 3 bases and J dropped 1 base, with 15 bases sitting between them. CDR3 length equals 17 residues. Germline loops: CDR1 MGHRA, CDR2 YSYEKL. This chain's CDR3 is CASSHSPKGGTNEKLFF. CDR3 sequence (DNA): TGCGCCAGCAGCCATAGTCCGAAAGGGGGAACTAATGAAAAACTGTTTTTT.

The chain has TRBV7-9 and TRBJ1-1; the D is unclear. CDR3 length equals 12 residues. Trimming removed 4 bases at V and 7 bases at J, with 10 bases between. From germline, CDR1 is SEHNR and CDR2 FQNEAQ (reference sequence). DNA of the CDR3: TGTGCCAGCAGCTCGGGATCGGGTGAAGCTTTCTTT. It yields the protein CASSSGSGEAFF.

This chain connects TRBV14 to TRBJ1-2; no reliable D call. V was trimmed by 4 bases and J by 4 bases, leaving 13 bases between them. The CDR3 is 14 residues long. Per the germline V gene, CDR1 is SGHDN and CDR2 is FVKESK. CDR3 sequence reads: CASSRNSGGYGYTF. The CDR3 bases are TGTGCCAGCAGCCGGAACAGCGGCGGCTATGGCTACACCTTC.

The CDR3 reads CASSLRASGISYNEQFF. In DNA, the CDR3 is TGTGCCAGCAGCTTAAGGGCTAGCGGGATCTCCTACAATGAGCAGTTCTTC. The J gene is TRBJ2-1, the V gene TRBV7-2; 9 positions agree with TRBD2. Per the germline V gene, CDR1 is SGHTA and CDR2 is FQGNSA. V dropped 2 bases and J dropped 0; count of bases not matched to a gene: 5. This CDR3 region has 17 residues. Full variable domain (remainder filled in from reference TRBV7-2 and TRBJ2-1): GAGVSQSPSNKVTEKGKDVELRCDPISGHTALYWYRQSLGQGLEFLIYFQGNSAPDKSGLPSDRFSAERTGGSVSTLTIQRTQQEDSAVYLCASSLRASGISYNEQFFGPGTRLTVL.

The rearrangement uses TRBV9 and TRBJ2-3, with 10 bases identical to TRBD1. This CDR3 is built from 18 residues. Germline V gene sequence: CDR1 SGDLS, CDR2 YYNGEE. V shed 3 bases, J shed 3 bases, and the junction held 13 bases outside the gene matches. In DNA, the CDR3 is TGTGCCAGCAGCGGCGGGGACAGGGGAACTGCGGCAACAGATACGCAGTATTTT. This codes for CASSGGDRGTAATDTQYF.

The chain couples TRBV19 to TRBJ2-1, with D possibly TRBD1 on 5 matching bases. V was trimmed by 5 bases and J by 6 bases, leaving 17 bases between them. Germline assignment: CDR1 LNHDA and CDR2 SQIVND (reference sequence). CDR3 length: 15 residues. CDR3 in DNA: TGTGCCAGTAGTCTAGGGGTAGGGGTGTTCAATGAGCAGTTCTTC. It specifies CASSLGVGVFNEQFF.

This chain uses TRBV6-1 with TRBJ2-6, with 7 bases that match TRBD2. The V and J ends lost 6 bases and 2 bases, in that order; junction bases with no gene match: 4. Germline V gene sequence: CDR1 MNHNS, CDR2 SASEGT. CDR3 length equals 15 residues. CDR3 residues: CASSDAGAGANVLTF. The CDR3 nucleotides are TGTGCCAGCAGCGATGCGGGGGCTGGGGCCAACGTCCTGACTTTC.

V is TRBV30 and J is TRBJ1-1, with 7 bases fitting TRBD1. The CDR3 sequence is 11 residues long. Germline CDR1 is GTSNPN and CDR2 is SVGIG (reference sequence). The CDR3 coding sequence is TGTGCGGGCAGGGGGGTCTCTGAAGCTTTCTTT. Its protein product is CAGRGVSEAFF.

About this clone: The same CDR3 can be traced to other DNA sequences in this sample. The J gene is TRBJ1-3, the V gene TRBV18; the D is unclear. Germline V lookup: CDR1 KGHSH, CDR2 LQKENI. Trimming stripped 3 bases from V and 0 bases from J, with 9 bases between. The CDR3 is 15 residues long. The CDR3 coding sequence is TGTGCCAGCTCACCGGTTCAGGACTCTGGAAACACCATATATTTT. Translation: CASSPVQDSGNTIYF.

This clone has only a few counts. The chain carries TRBV30 and TRBJ1-1; 9 bases map to TRBD1. Trimming took 7 bases from V and 7 from J; bases not matched to a gene: 7. The CDR3 has 12 residues. CDR1 and CDR2 (germline): GTSNPN, SVGIG (reference sequence). The CDR3: CASQGAPGEAFF. The CDR3 DNA follows: TGTGCCTCACAGGGGGCCCCCGGTGAAGCTTTCTTT. Looking up the rest from reference TRBV30 and TRBJ1-1 gives the full variable domain: SQTIHQWPATLVQPVGSPLSLECTVEGTSNPNLYWYRQAAGRGLQLLFYSVGIGQISSEVPQNLSASRPQDRQFILSSKKLLLSDSGFYLCASQGAPGEAFFGQGTRLTVV.

V and J are TRBV5-1 and TRBJ2-2; a possible D gene is TRBD1 (6 bases). The CDR3 contains 15 residues. V lost 4 bases and J lost 6, with 16 bases in between. Germline CDR1 SGHRS, CDR2 YFSETQ. The CDR3 spells CASSPGTPSPGELFF. CDR3 nucleotide sequence: TGCGCCAGCAGCCCCGGGACACCCTCCCCCGGGGAGCTGTTTTTT.

The chain carries TRBV27 and TRBJ1-1; D ambiguous. Per the germline V gene, CDR1 is MNHEY and CDR2 is SMNVEV (reference sequence). The CDR3 length is 14 residues. Trimming took 4 bases from V and 6 from J, leaving 15 bases between them. CDR3 residues: CASSSQLGDAEAFF. In nucleotides, the CDR3 is TGTGCCAGCAGTTCTCAGCTCGGAGACGCTGAAGCTTTCTTT.

This chain connects TRBV19 to TRBJ2-6; D remains ambiguous. CDR1 is LNHDA and CDR2 is SQIVND in the germline V gene (reference sequence). Between the trimmed V and J ends, which lost 3 bases and 4 bases, there was a span of 10 bases. This CDR3 has 15 amino acids. As DNA, the CDR3 is TGTGCCAGTAGTATCGGAGCATCCGGGGCCAACGTCCTGACTTTC. This translates into CASSIGASGANVLTF.

V usage is TRBV5-1 and J usage is TRBJ1-5; 9 nucleotides align to TRBD1. Losses at the gene ends were 0 bases for V and 7 bases for J; bases not matched to a gene: 5. This CDR3 is built from 15 residues. In germline, CDR1 is SGHRS, CDR2 YFSETQ. CDR3: CASSLAGTGSQPQHF. The CDR3 DNA sequence: TGCGCCAGCAGCTTGGCCGGGACAGGGTCCCAGCCCCAGCATTTT.

This clone turned up a few times. Additional DNA sequences in this sample encode the identical CDR3. V usage is TRBV28 and J usage is TRBJ1-5; the D is unclear. This CDR3 spans 13 amino acids. Per the germline V gene, CDR1 is MDHEN and CDR2 is SYDVKM. The V end was cut by 3 bases, the J end by 0 bases, with 3 bases between. The CDR3 loop is CASSFDSNQPQHF. DNA for the CDR3: TGTGCCAGCAGTTTTGATAGCAATCAGCCCCAGCATTTT.

The chain employs TRBV7-3 and TRBJ2-1, with TRBD2 matching 8 bases. Trimming cost V 2 bases and J 7 bases; bases outside gene matches: 10. The CDR3 is made up of 16 amino acids. Per the germline V gene, CDR1 is SGHTA and CDR2 is FQGTGA. In nucleotides, the CDR3 is TGTGCCAGCAGCTTAGTCGGGAGGGCCTTCAGTAATGAGCAGTTCTTC. This codes for CASSLVGRAFSNEQFF.